The present entry profiles one TCR beta chain with its context. Its matching antigen is unknown. This sample was taken from a study of OX40 agonist ivuxolimab in advanced cancers. Overall study context: A diagnosis of hepatocellular carcinoma, melanoma, renal cell or head and neck cancer was present in dose-escalation patients.

Assay used: immunoSEQ multiplex PCR; TCRdb lists only in-frame clones, some missing. Of tens of thousands of clones in the sample, 70% to 90% were seen once. Overall study findings and caveats: The 0.1-3.0 mg/kg partial responders had among the lowest clonal expansion.

The V end lost 3 bases, the J end lost 1 base, and 9 bases lay between the germline ends. From germline, CDR1 is ENHRY and CDR2 SYGVKD. The CDR3 consists of 14 residues. Sample: CD4+ or CD8+ T cells sorted from blood, taken in a trial of the OX40 agonist ivuxolimab. The source of this sequence is an adult with an advanced solid tumor such as melanoma, head and neck, liver or kidney cancer. The chain links TRBV10-3 to TRBJ1-1; no definite D call. The CDR3 protein is CAISEGRGNTEAFF. The CDR3 DNA reads as TGTGCCATCAGTGAAGGGCGGGGGAACACTGAAGCTTTCTTT.